This T cell receptor (beta chain) emerged from a study of blood T cell repertoires in COVID-19. Study in general: The study drew acute and convalescent COVID-19 samples from the United States, Italy and Spain.

The CDR3 is 14 residues long. In germline, CDR1 is SGHAT, CDR2 FQNNGV. Trimming removed 3 bases from V and 3 bases from J, with 11 bases in between. Sequenced by immunoSEQ multiplex PCR; TCRdb stores in-frame clones only, minus some. The table has a few hundred thousand clones, approximately 84% seen once. This clone showed up just once. J is TRBJ2-5 and V is TRBV11-2; D may be TRBD2 (7 bases). The sample taken for sequencing was PBMCs or T cells enriched from blood (not recorded which). The sequence was collected from a woman under 40 who had recovered from COVID-19. The CDR3, as DNA: TGTGCCAGCAGCTTCCGAGGGGGGGAAGAGACCCAGTACTTC. Encoded protein: CASSFRGGEETQYF.